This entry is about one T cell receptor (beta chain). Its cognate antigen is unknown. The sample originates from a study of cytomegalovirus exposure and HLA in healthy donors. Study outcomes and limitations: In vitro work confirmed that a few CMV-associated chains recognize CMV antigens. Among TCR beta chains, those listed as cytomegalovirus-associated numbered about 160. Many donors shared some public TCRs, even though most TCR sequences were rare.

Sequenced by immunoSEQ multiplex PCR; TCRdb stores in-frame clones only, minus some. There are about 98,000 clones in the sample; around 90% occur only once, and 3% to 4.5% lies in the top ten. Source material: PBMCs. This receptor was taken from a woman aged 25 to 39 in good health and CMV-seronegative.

This CDR3 reads CASSVDGGTADQPQHF. The CDR3 DNA reads TGTGCCAGCAGCGTAGATGGAGGGACAGCAGATCAGCCCCAGCATTTT. This sequence joins TRBV9 and TRBJ1-5, with 7 bases aligning to TRBD1. After removal of 0 bases from V and 5 bases from J, the junction contained 8 bases not matched to a gene. The CDR3 is 16 residues long. Germline values: CDR1 SGDLS, CDR2 YYNGEE.